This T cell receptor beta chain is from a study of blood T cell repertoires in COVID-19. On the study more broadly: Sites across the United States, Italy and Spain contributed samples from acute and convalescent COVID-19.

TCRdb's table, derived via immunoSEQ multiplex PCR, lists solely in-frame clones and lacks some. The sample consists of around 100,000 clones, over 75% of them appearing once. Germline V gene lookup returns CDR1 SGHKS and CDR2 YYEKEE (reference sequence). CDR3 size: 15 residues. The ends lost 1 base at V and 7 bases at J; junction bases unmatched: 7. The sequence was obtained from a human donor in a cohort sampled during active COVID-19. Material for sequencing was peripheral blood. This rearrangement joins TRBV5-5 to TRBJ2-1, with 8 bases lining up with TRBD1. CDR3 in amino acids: CASSLFQGAGNEQFF. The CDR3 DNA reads TGTGCCAGCAGCTTGTTCCAGGGGGCCGGGAATGAGCAGTTCTTC.